The 13 T cell receptor beta chains in this list originate from one sample, sequenced in a study of cytomegalovirus exposure and HLA in healthy donors (dated by TCRdb to the late 2010s). Libraries were constructed by the immunoSEQ multiplex PCR assay. For the multiplex PCR, a mixture combining 60 forward primers for TCR Vbeta segments and 13 reverse primers for TCR Jbeta segments was used. TCRdb mirrors the immuneACCESS table, restricted to in-frame sequences. Some clones are absent from its copies; in checked studies, under half trace to an unresolved V gene, and the reason for the others is unknown. This sample holds fewer than 200,000 clones; 12% were observed only once. 7.8% of the sample lies in the top ten. Sample: PBMCs. Source of these receptors: a man between 45 and 60 years old in good health and CMV-seropositive.

The chain recombines TRBV4-3 with TRBJ1-4, with no clear D. The germline V and J ends were trimmed by 1 base and 3 bases, with 12 bases remaining between them. CDR3 length: 16 amino acids. CDR1 and CDR2 (germline): LGHNA, YSLEER. The CDR3 protein is CASSQAGGPANEKLFF. Written as DNA, the CDR3 is TGCGCCAGCAGCCAAGCGGGAGGGCCGGCTAATGAAAAACTGTTTTTT.

A few counts support this clone. The chain is built from TRBV5-4 and TRBJ2-2; D gene ambiguous. The CDR3 has 11 residues. Germline V gene lookup returns CDR1 SGHNT and CDR2 YYREEE (reference sequence). V was trimmed by 4 bases and J by 5 bases, leaving 3 bases between them. The CDR3 bases are TGTGCCAGCAGCCGGACCGGGGAGCTGTTTTTT. Protein product: CASSRTGELFF.

This clone occurred a few times. This sequence joins TRBV6-5 and TRBJ2-5, with D possibly being TRBD2 (6 bases). CDR1 is MNHEY and CDR2 is SVGAGI in the germline V gene. V dropped 7 bases and J dropped 5 bases, with 14 bases sitting between them. This CDR3 contains 13 residues. The CDR3 sequence is CASTGTWDETQYF. The CDR3 DNA reads as TGTGCCAGCACAGGGACTTGGGACGAGACCCAGTACTTC.

The rearrangement links TRBV7-2 to TRBJ2-3, with 7 nucleotides matching TRBD2. The CDR3 runs to 15 residues. Germline V gives CDR1 SGHTA, CDR2 FQGNSA. The junction had 5 bases not matched to a gene; V was cut back by 5 bases and J by 0 bases. The CDR3 nucleotides are TGTGCCAGCAGCCCGACAGCGGGGAGCACAGATACGCAGTATTTT. It yields the protein CASSPTAGSTDTQYF.

J is TRBJ2-1 and V is TRBV5-1; maybe TRBD2 (6 bases). Germline-derived CDR1 and CDR2 are SGHRS and YFSETQ. Trimming left V 5 bases short and J 4 bases short, with 19 bases between. The CDR3 is 16 amino acids. CDR3 nucleotides: TGCGCCAGCAGGATGGACCTAGCGACTTGGTACAATGAGCAGTTCTTC. This translates into CASRMDLATWYNEQFF.

V usage is TRBV4-3 and J usage is TRBJ1-5; TRBD1 matches 11 bases. The CDR3 length is 15 residues. Germline values: CDR1 LGHNA, CDR2 YSLEER. Trimming at V came to 5 bases and at J to 5 bases, leaving 5 bases not matched to a gene. The CDR3 bases are TGCGCCAGCAGCACTCGGACAGGGGGCGATCAGCCCCAGCATTTT. It is translated as CASSTRTGGDQPQHF.

This sequence joins TRBV19 and TRBJ1-1, with 10 bases fitting TRBD1. Germline V gene data show CDR1 as LNHDA and CDR2 as SQIVND (reference sequence). Trimming removed 4 bases from V and 2 bases from J; junction bases left unmatched: 7. The CDR3 covers 16 residues. The CDR3 spells CASSSPRDRGNTEAFF. The DNA for the CDR3 is TGTGCCAGTAGTAGCCCCCGGGACAGGGGAAACACTGAAGCTTTCTTT.

This clone was found a few times. The chain couples TRBV6-1 to TRBJ2-3; 7 nucleotides agree with TRBD1. The V gene's germline CDR1 is MNHNS and CDR2 SASEGT. This CDR3 is built from 14 residues. J was trimmed by 6 bases and V by 4 bases; bases with no gene match: 7. CDR3 amino acids: CASSAPAGGDTQYF. The CDR3 DNA is TGTGCCAGCAGTGCCCCGGCAGGGGGTGATACGCAGTATTTT.

The sample holds a few counts of this clone. This rearrangement joins TRBV4-1 to TRBJ2-7; perhaps TRBD1 as D (6 bases). Germline V gene lookup returns CDR1 MGHRA and CDR2 YSYEKL. The CDR3 spans 15 residues. The V gene lost 5 bases and the J gene lost 5 bases, with 19 bases spanning the gap. CDR3: CASSYSGQLGDEQYV. CDR3 coding DNA: TGCGCCAGCAGCTACAGTGGACAGTTGGGCGACGAGCAGTACGTC.

The chain is built from TRBV27 and TRBJ2-5; 8 bases are a match to TRBD2. CDR1 and CDR2 from the germline V gene are MNHEY and SMNVEV (reference sequence). This CDR3 has 15 residues. V trimming: 5 bases; J trimming: 2 bases; junction bases outside the gene matches: 7. CDR3 region: CASSSLAGIQETQYF. The CDR3 DNA follows: TGTGCCAGCAGTAGTTTAGCGGGGATTCAAGAGACCCAGTACTTC.

This sequence joins TRBV5-6 and TRBJ2-7, with D possibly being TRBD1 (6 bases). V shed 8 bases and J shed 12 bases, with 24 bases lying between them. The CDR3 is 13 residues long. Looked up from germline, CDR1 is SGHDT and CDR2 is YYEEEE. CDR3: CARTVDSIRSRYV. For the CDR3, the DNA is TGTGCCAGAACGGTGGACAGCATACGTTCGCGGTACGTC.

The table lists this clone with a few counts. V usage is TRBV28 and J usage is TRBJ1-3; 11 nucleotides align to TRBD1. This CDR3 contains 17 residues. Losses at the gene ends were 4 bases for V and 2 bases for J; bases not matched to a gene: 7. Germline lookup yields CDR1 MDHEN and CDR2 SYDVKM. The CDR3 reads CASSSPGQGAAGNTIYF. CDR3 in DNA: TGTGCCAGCAGTTCCCCCGGACAGGGGGCGGCTGGAAACACCATATATTTT.

The V and J genes are TRBV7-2 and TRBJ1-2; 7 nucleotides line up with TRBD1. V gave up 5 bases and J gave up 3 bases; unmatched junction bases: 12. The germline CDR1 and CDR2 sequences are SGHTA and FQGNSA. This CDR3 comprises 16 residues. The CDR3 sequence: CASSRQQGRLDYGYTF. CDR3 coding DNA: TGTGCCAGCAGCCGTCAACAGGGGCGGCTTGACTATGGCTACACCTTC.